These 32 T cell receptor beta chains came from one sample sequenced in a study of blood T cell repertoires in COVID-19. Data came from immunoSEQ multiplex PCR; TCRdb stores just in-frame clones and leaves some out. The data contain fewer than 65,000 clones, 85% to 95% of them seen just once; the ten biggest clones take up about 4%. The specimen sequenced was peripheral blood. These receptors were taken from a man aged 50 to 60 with acute or convalescent COVID-19.

The chain joins TRBV5-5 to TRBJ2-3; 7 nucleotides line up with TRBD1. The CDR3 spans 15 residues. Trimming at V came to 5 bases and at J to 0 bases, leaving 6 bases not matched to a gene. Germline lookup yields CDR1 SGHKS and CDR2 YYEKEE (reference sequence). Written as DNA, the CDR3 is TGTGCCAGCAGGGGGACAGCCTATAGCACAGATACGCAGTATTTT. Protein sequence: CASRGTAYSTDTQYF.

This chain connects TRBV7-2 to TRBJ2-1; a weak D match, TRBD2 (5 bases). Germline V gene lookup returns CDR1 SGHTA and CDR2 FQGNSA. CDR3 length equals 13 residues. With 1 base removed from V and 9 bases from J, the gap between germline ends came to 10 bases. CDR3 in DNA: TGTGCCAGCAGCTTAGAACGAGCGGCTGAGCAGTTCTTC. Translating it yields CASSLERAAEQFF.

The chain employs TRBV10-3 and TRBJ2-7; perhaps TRBD1 as D (5 bases). This CDR3 region has 14 residues. Germline CDR1 is ENHRY and CDR2 is SYGVKD. Trimming removed 6 bases from V and 3 bases from J, with 15 bases in between. The CDR3 protein is CAIRDPRDGYEQYF. CDR3 DNA: TGTGCCATCAGGGATCCCAGGGATGGCTACGAGCAGTACTTC.

The chain joins TRBV27 to TRBJ2-7; D call uncertain. The V gene's germline CDR1 is MNHEY and CDR2 SMNVEV (reference sequence). Trimming cost V 4 bases and J 7 bases, with 14 bases left between them. The CDR3 is 13 amino acids. The DNA of the CDR3 is TGTGCCAGCAGTTGGGCTGACGGCTGGGAGCAGTACTTC. It specifies CASSWADGWEQYF.

V and J are TRBV9 and TRBJ1-1, with D maybe TRBD1 (6 bases). CDR3 length: 14 residues. CDR1 is SGDLS and CDR2 is YYNGEE in the germline V gene. Trimming removed 4 bases from V and 1 base from J, with 11 bases in between. CDR3 DNA: TGTGCCAGCAGCCCAGGGGTTAGGAACACTGAAGCTTTCTTT. This codes for CASSPGVRNTEAFF.

The chain joins TRBV10-3 to TRBJ1-4, with D possibly being TRBD1 (6 bases). Germline CDR1 reads ENHRY; CDR2 reads SYGVKD. The CDR3 is 13 residues long. V was cut by 4 bases and J by 3 bases, with 6 bases left in between. The CDR3 DNA follows: TGTGCCATCAGTGCAGGGGCTAATGAAAAACTGTTTTTT. It codes for CAISAGANEKLFF.

This clone showed up just a few times. This chain links TRBV19 with TRBJ2-7; TRBD2 matches at 7 bases. The CDR3 covers 14 residues. V shed 5 bases and J 3 bases; nucleotides not matched to a gene: 7. Germline V gene data show CDR1 as LNHDA and CDR2 as SQIVND (reference sequence). Here the CDR3 DNA reads TGTGCCAGTAGTCTAGCTAGCGGAGGCTACGAGCAGTACTTC. Translation gives CASSLASGGYEQYF.

V and J are TRBV18 and TRBJ1-3; TRBD1 might be the D (6 bases). Germline V gene data show CDR1 as KGHSH and CDR2 as LQKENI. The germline V and J ends were trimmed by 3 bases and 0 bases, with 12 bases remaining between them. This CDR3 has 16 residues. CDR3 bases: TGTGCCAGCTCACCCCCGGGGGGCGCCTCTGGAAACACCATATATTTT. Protein: CASSPPGGASGNTIYF.

The gene calls are TRBV5-1 and TRBJ1-3; 7 positions match TRBD1. With 0 bases clipped from V and 4 bases from J, the junction kept 1 base outside the gene matches. Germline values: CDR1 SGHRS, CDR2 YFSETQ. There are 14 residues in the CDR3. In DNA form, the CDR3 reads TGCGCCAGCAGCTTGGGGACAGGAGGAAACACCATATATTTT. Translating it yields CASSLGTGGNTIYF.

The chain joins TRBV4-3 to TRBJ1-5; D not certain. Germline CDR1 and CDR2: LGHNA and YSLEER. CDR3 length: 15 amino acids. Trimming took off 0 bases at V and 1 base at J, with 7 bases between the two ends. This CDR3 reads CASSQEGRSNQPQHF. The CDR3 DNA is TGCGCCAGCAGCCAAGAAGGGAGGAGCAATCAGCCCCAGCATTTT.

CDR3 residues: CASNLGGVMDQPQHF. The CDR3 nucleotides read TGTGCCAGCAATCTGGGGGGGGTGATGGATCAGCCCCAGCATTTT. The rearrangement links TRBV6-5 to TRBJ1-5; D perhaps matches TRBD1 (5 bases). The CDR3 is made up of 15 amino acids. Trimming took 7 bases from V and 5 from J, leaving 18 bases between them. Germline lookup yields CDR1 MNHEY and CDR2 SVGAGI.

V usage is TRBV2 and J usage is TRBJ1-2; unclear D gene. This CDR3 spans 12 amino acids. Trimming left V 6 bases short and J 4 bases short, with 9 bases between. CDR1 is SNHLY and CDR2 is FYNNEI in the germline V gene. This chain's CDR3 is CASREYSYGYTF. The CDR3 DNA follows: TGTGCCAGCAGGGAGTATAGCTATGGCTACACCTTC.

The chain couples TRBV5-4 to TRBJ1-3; 8 nucleotides match TRBD1. V gave up 3 bases and J gave up 0 bases; unmatched junction bases: 5. The CDR3 consists of 16 residues. Germline CDR1 and CDR2: SGHNT and YYREEE (reference sequence). The CDR3 region has the DNA TGTGCCAGCAGCTCGGGTGGACAGGGCTCTGGAAACACCATATATTTT. Its translation: CASSSGGQGSGNTIYF.

The chain carries TRBV30 and TRBJ2-1; TRBD2 matches at 10 bases. Looked up from germline, CDR1 is GTSNPN and CDR2 is SVGIG (reference sequence). With V trimmed by 2 bases and J by 8 bases, 9 bases remained unmatched. The CDR3 extends over 15 amino acids. The DNA of the CDR3 is TGTGCCTGGAGTTCCCCTAGCGGGAGATGGTATGAGCAGTTCTTC. Residues: CAWSSPSGRWYEQFF. Based on the CDR3 plus reference TRBV30 and TRBJ2-1, the full variable domain is SQTIHQWPATLVQPVGSPLSLECTVEGTSNPNLYWYRQAAGRGLQLLFYSVGIGQISSEVPQNLSASRPQDRQFILSSKKLLLSDSGFYLCAWSSPSGRWYEQFFGPGTRLTVL.

The CDR3, as DNA: TGTGCCAGCAGCGAAACTAGCGGGGTAGGCAATGAGCAGTTCTTC. It encodes CASSETSGVGNEQFF. The chain has TRBV4-2 and TRBJ2-1, with 10 bases fitting TRBD2. The ends lost 5 bases at V and 6 bases at J; junction bases unmatched: 7. CDR3 length: 15 amino acids. CDR1 is LGHNA and CDR2 is YNFKEQ in the germline V gene.

The rearrangement links TRBV19 to TRBJ1-2; 8 nucleotides agree with TRBD1. This CDR3 has 15 amino acids. Per the germline V gene, CDR1 is LNHDA and CDR2 is SQIVND (reference sequence). V gave up 6 bases and J gave up 8 bases; unmatched junction bases: 14. The DNA of the CDR3 is TGTGCCAGTAGCCCCCACACCGGGACAGGTACCGGCTACACCTTC. As protein: CASSPHTGTGTGYTF.

The chain links TRBV4-1 to TRBJ1-1; a weak D match, TRBD1 (5 bases). V gave up 5 bases and J gave up 7 bases, with 17 bases separating them. The CDR3 has 14 residues. Germline lookup yields CDR1 MGHRA and CDR2 YSYEKL. The CDR3 loop is CASSSMTAGNEAFF. In DNA, the CDR3 is TGCGCCAGCAGCTCCATGACAGCAGGGAATGAAGCTTTCTTT.

This clone appeared once. This sequence joins TRBV7-2 and TRBJ2-7, with a possible D match to TRBD2 (5 bases). CDR1 and CDR2 (germline): SGHTA, FQGNSA. The V end lost 5 bases, the J end lost 3 bases, and 14 bases lay between the germline ends. The length of the CDR3 is 14 residues. The CDR3 DNA reads as TGTGCCAGCAGCCTAGACTACGTTAACTACGAGCAGTACTTC. Translation gives CASSLDYVNYEQYF.

The chain combines TRBV30 with TRBJ1-2; TRBD1 aligns across 9 bases. The CDR3 totals 13 residues. Trimming removed 2 bases from V and 6 bases from J; junction bases left unmatched: 4. Germline CDR1 is GTSNPN and CDR2 is SVGIG (reference sequence). CDR3 in amino acids: CAWSIRDRDGYTF. In DNA form, the CDR3 reads TGTGCCTGGAGTATCCGGGACAGGGATGGCTACACCTTC. The full variable domain, with the rest looked up from reference TRBV30 and TRBJ1-2, is SQTIHQWPATLVQPVGSPLSLECTVEGTSNPNLYWYRQAAGRGLQLLFYSVGIGQISSEVPQNLSASRPQDRQFILSSKKLLLSDSGFYLCAWSIRDRDGYTFGSGTRLTVV.

The chain is built from TRBV11-2 and TRBJ2-1, with TRBD2 matching over 14 bases. CDR1 SGHAT and CDR2 FQNNGV come from the germline V gene. V was pared by 6 bases and J by 4 bases, with 2 bases of the junction left unmatched. This CDR3 has 15 amino acids. CDR3 bases: TGTGCCAGCAGTTGGACTAGCGGGGGGTACAATGAGCAGTTCTTC. Translation: CASSWTSGGYNEQFF.

This chain uses TRBV27 with TRBJ2-4; D gene ambiguous. Germline CDR1 and CDR2: MNHEY and SMNVEV (reference sequence). The V end lost 3 bases, the J end lost 2 bases, and 5 bases lay between the germline ends. The CDR3 loop spans 13 amino acids. The CDR3 is CASSFGPKNIQYF. DNA for the CDR3: TGTGCCAGCAGTTTTGGGCCCAAAAACATTCAGTACTTC.

This chain links TRBV5-1 with TRBJ2-1; D possibly corresponds to TRBD2 (6 bases). Per the germline V gene, CDR1 is SGHRS and CDR2 is YFSETQ. The CDR3 is 15 residues long. Trimming left V 4 bases short and J 0 bases short, with 11 bases between. The CDR3: CASSPGVSSYNEQFF. The CDR3 DNA reads TGCGCCAGCAGCCCGGGGGTCAGCTCCTACAATGAGCAGTTCTTC.

The V gene is TRBV18, the J gene TRBJ2-7; the D is unclear. Germline CDR1 KGHSH, CDR2 LQKENI. This CDR3 contains 14 residues. The V and J ends lost 3 bases and 3 bases respectively, with 12 bases between them. The CDR3 is CASSPKTHSYEQYF. The CDR3 DNA reads TGTGCCAGCTCACCGAAGACACACAGCTACGAGCAGTACTTC.

The rearrangement joins TRBV6-5 to TRBJ1-2; D is uncertain. Germline V lookup: CDR1 MNHEY, CDR2 SVGAGI. The CDR3 extends over 14 amino acids. Between the trimmed V and J ends, which lost 6 bases and 4 bases, there was a span of 15 bases. The CDR3 DNA sequence: TGTGCCAGCAGATCCGGAGGGCTATCCTATGGCTACACCTTC. Protein sequence: CASRSGGLSYGYTF.

This clone was detected a few times. The V and J genes are TRBV10-1 and TRBJ2-7; a possible D gene is TRBD2 (7 bases). The CDR3 contains 14 residues. Germline CDR1 is WNHNN and CDR2 is SYGVQD (reference sequence). V dropped 2 bases and J dropped 6 bases, with 14 bases sitting between them. The DNA for the CDR3 is TGCGCCAGCAGTGAGGTACAGGGAGGGACCGAGCAGTACTTC. Protein product: CASSEVQGGTEQYF.

The chain couples TRBV6-1 to TRBJ2-5; D is possibly TRBD1 (5 bases). V was pared by 4 bases and J by 1 base, with 19 bases between. The CDR3 loop spans 17 amino acids. Germline V gene lookup returns CDR1 MNHNS and CDR2 SASEGT. CDR3 DNA sequence: TGTGCCAGCAGTGGAAATACGATTGGACACGTCCAAGAGACCCAGTACTTC. This sequence encodes CASSGNTIGHVQETQYF.

This clone has a single count. This chain links TRBV30 with TRBJ1-1; 8 bases fit TRBD1. Germline V CDR1 and CDR2: GTSNPN, SVGIG (reference sequence). After removal of 0 bases from V and 9 bases from J, the junction contained 6 bases not matched to a gene. CDR3 length: 13 amino acids. The DNA of the CDR3 is TGTGCCTGGAGTGTACAGGGACAGGTGAAAGCTTTCTTT. Translated, it gives CAWSVQGQVKAFF.

The chain combines TRBV24-1 with TRBJ2-2; 11 nucleotides align to TRBD2. Trimming removed 3 bases from V and 5 bases from J; junction bases left unmatched: 4. This CDR3 spans 16 amino acids. Germline values: CDR1 KGHDR, CDR2 SFDVKD. As DNA, the CDR3 is TGTGCCACCAGTGATCGCGGACTAGCGGGTACCGGGGAGCTGTTTTTT. It encodes CATSDRGLAGTGELFF.

The chain has TRBV4-3 and TRBJ2-1, with 9 bases matching TRBD2. This CDR3 comprises 19 residues. Germline assignment: CDR1 LGHNA and CDR2 YSLEER. Trimming removed 5 bases from V and 4 bases from J; junction bases left unmatched: 18. The CDR3 DNA follows: TGCGCCAGCAGCTCTCATTCCGGAACTTTAGCGGGAGAGTACAATGAGCAGTTCTTC. It codes for CASSSHSGTLAGEYNEQFF.

J is TRBJ1-4 and V is TRBV4-3, with TRBD1 identical over 10 bases. Trimming cost V 0 bases and J 3 bases; bases outside gene matches: 4. CDR1 and CDR2 from the germline V gene are LGHNA and YSLEER. This CDR3 contains 17 residues. The CDR3 loop reads CASSQDRTGGPNEKLFF. In nucleotides, the CDR3 is TGCGCCAGCAGCCAAGATCGGACAGGGGGGCCTAATGAAAAACTGTTTTTT.

V gene TRBV15 combines with J gene TRBJ2-5; TRBD2 aligns across 8 bases. The CDR3 runs 17 residues. Germline V gene lookup returns CDR1 LNHNV and CDR2 YYDKDF (reference sequence). The ends lost 0 bases at V and 5 bases at J; junction bases unmatched: 11. Here the CDR3 DNA reads TGTGCCACCAGCAGAGATCGGGCGGGGGGCTTTTGGGAGACCCAGTACTTC. Translation: CATSRDRAGGFWETQYF.

The chain employs TRBV3-1 (or the pseudogene TRBV3-2) and TRBJ2-5; TRBD1 might be the D (5 bases). CDR3 length: 16 amino acids. Deletions cut 1 base from V and 2 bases from J, with 14 bases between. Germline-derived CDR1 and CDR2 are LGHDT and YNNKEL (reference sequence). DNA for the CDR3: TGTGCCAGCAGCCAAGGCTCGACAGTAATACAAGAGACCCAGTACTTC. Translating gives CASSQGSTVIQETQYF.